Following are 12 T cell receptor beta chains from one sample sequenced in a study of identical twins. In TCRdb, the 5' RACE reads were re-called with MiXCR into one record per CDR3 protein. Seen here are hundreds of thousands of distinct CDR3 sequences, approximately 18% observed once, and the top ten hold 13%. The same data also went into a second study, on T cells expressing NK-cell markers.

The sequenced sample was PBMCs. These receptors were collected from a woman under 30 in good health.

This clonotype was picked up a small number of times. J is TRBJ2-7 and V is TRBV6-5, with D uncertain. V shed 2 bases and J shed 7 bases, with 6 bases lying between them. This CDR3 spans 11 amino acids. Germline assignment: CDR1 MNHEY and CDR2 SVGAGI. In DNA form, the CDR3 reads TGTGCCAGCAGTTACAAGGAGGAGCAGTACTTC. This sequence encodes CASSYKEEQYF.

This clonotype has ten or more counts. V and J are TRBV7-3 and TRBJ2-2; D not certain. This CDR3 is 15 amino acids long. In germline, CDR1 is SGHTA, CDR2 FQGTGA. Deletions cut 1 base from V and 2 bases from J, with 8 bases between. This CDR3 reads CASSLNRDNTGELFF. The DNA for the CDR3 is TGTGCCAGCAGCTTAAATCGCGACAACACCGGGGAGCTGTTTTTT. The full variable domain, in which reference TRBV7-3 and TRBJ2-2 provide the parts outside the CDR3, is GAGVSQTPSNKVTEKGKYVELRCDPISGHTALYWYRQSLGQGPEFLIYFQGTGAADDSGLPNDRFFAVRPEGSVSTLKIQRTERGDSAVYLCASSLNRDNTGELFFGEGSRLTVL.

The sample holds many counts of this clonotype. The chain combines TRBV20-1 with TRBJ2-1; TRBD2 matches 9 bases. The germline V gene encodes CDR1 DFQATT and CDR2 SNEGSKA (reference sequence). The CDR3 covers 15 residues. After removal of 1 base from V and 9 bases from J, the junction contained 10 bases not matched to a gene. The CDR3 is CSARVLAGWDLEQFF. Here the CDR3 DNA reads TGCAGTGCTAGAGTTCTAGCGGGATGGGATCTTGAGCAGTTCTTC.

This clonotype was detected only a few times. V usage is TRBV7-2 and J usage is TRBJ2-1; D may match TRBD1 or TRBD2 (7 bases each). The germline gives CDR1 SGHTA, CDR2 FQGNSA. With 5 bases removed from V and 6 bases from J, the gap between germline ends came to 20 bases. This CDR3 has 16 amino acids. CDR3 residues: CASSPPSGGGLNEQFF. As DNA, the CDR3 is TGTGCCAGCAGCCCGCCTAGCGGAGGGGGCCTCAATGAGCAGTTCTTC.

This clonotype was observed a few times. This rearrangement joins TRBV9 to TRBJ1-2, with 7 bases lining up with TRBD1. Germline CDR1 reads SGDLS; CDR2 reads YYNGEE. J was trimmed by 7 bases and V by 0 bases; bases with no gene match: 9. The CDR3 extends over 15 amino acids. CDR3 loop: CASSVASDRVAGYTF. The CDR3 DNA sequence: TGTGCCAGCAGCGTAGCTTCCGACAGGGTCGCTGGCTACACCTTC.

The rearrangement links TRBV7-9 to TRBJ2-5; possible D gene TRBD2, 5 bases. The CDR3 has 11 amino acids. V gave up 1 base and J gave up 10 bases, with 7 bases separating them. Germline V gene sequence: CDR1 SEHNR, CDR2 FQNEAQ (reference sequence). The DNA for the CDR3 is TGTGCCAGCAGCTTAGACGGGGACCAGTACTTC. Translated, it gives CASSLDGDQYF.

This clonotype was counted many times. The chain carries TRBV5-1 and TRBJ2-1; the D gene is possibly TRBD2 (5 bases). The CDR3 runs to 14 residues. Trimming stripped 0 bases from V and 5 bases from J, with 9 bases between. Germline V gene data show CDR1 as SGHRS and CDR2 as YFSETQ. As DNA, the CDR3 is TGCGCCAGCAGCTTGGCGGGATTCAACAATGAGCAGTTCTTC. It translates to CASSLAGFNNEQFF.

The rearrangement uses TRBV20-1 and TRBJ2-5, with D tentatively TRBD2 (5 bases). This CDR3 spans 14 amino acids. Germline V gives CDR1 DFQATT, CDR2 SNEGSKA (reference sequence). The V and J ends lost 7 bases and 3 bases respectively, with 18 bases between them. The CDR3 nucleotides are TGCAGTGTTGCCCTCGGACGGGGAGAAGAGACCCAGTACTTC. Translation: CSVALGRGEETQYF.

A note on this clonotype: This may come from a read error, since a much larger clone is one base off. This chain's CDR3 is CASGLGLAGRETQYF. CDR3 sequence (DNA): TGCGCCAGCGGCTTGGGACTAGCGGGGCGAGAGACCCAGTACTTC. J is TRBJ2-5 and V is TRBV5-1; 13 bases map to TRBD2. Per the germline V gene, CDR1 is SGHRS and CDR2 is YFSETQ. The CDR3 runs to 15 residues.

The table lists this clonotype with a few counts. The chain carries TRBV30 and TRBJ2-6; 11 bases line up with TRBD1. V was pared by 3 bases and J by 0 bases, with 4 bases of the junction left unmatched. The CDR3 extends over 17 amino acids. Germline V CDR1 and CDR2: GTSNPN, SVGIG (reference sequence). CDR3 amino acids: CAWRGTGGSSGANVLTF. CDR3 bases: TGTGCCTGGAGGGGGACAGGGGGTTCCTCTGGGGCCAACGTCCTGACTTTC.

The chain has TRBV24-1 and TRBJ2-1; TRBD2 matches 7 bases. V lost 4 bases, J lost 7 bases, and 12 bases stayed unmatched. The germline gives CDR1 KGHDR, CDR2 SFDVKD. CDR3 length: 16 residues. Here the CDR3 reads CATSDPRSSGVNEQFF. CDR3 in DNA: TGTGCCACCAGTGACCCGCGGTCTAGCGGAGTAAATGAGCAGTTCTTC.

The chain recombines TRBV10-3 with TRBJ2-1; 7 bases fit TRBD2. V shed 3 bases and J 6 bases; nucleotides not matched to a gene: 8. This CDR3 contains 15 residues. Germline CDR1 and CDR2: ENHRY and SYGVKD. Written as DNA, the CDR3 is TGTGCCATCAGTGACCCGGGAGGCCGTTTCAATGAGCAGTTCTTC. Protein product: CAISDPGGRFNEQFF.